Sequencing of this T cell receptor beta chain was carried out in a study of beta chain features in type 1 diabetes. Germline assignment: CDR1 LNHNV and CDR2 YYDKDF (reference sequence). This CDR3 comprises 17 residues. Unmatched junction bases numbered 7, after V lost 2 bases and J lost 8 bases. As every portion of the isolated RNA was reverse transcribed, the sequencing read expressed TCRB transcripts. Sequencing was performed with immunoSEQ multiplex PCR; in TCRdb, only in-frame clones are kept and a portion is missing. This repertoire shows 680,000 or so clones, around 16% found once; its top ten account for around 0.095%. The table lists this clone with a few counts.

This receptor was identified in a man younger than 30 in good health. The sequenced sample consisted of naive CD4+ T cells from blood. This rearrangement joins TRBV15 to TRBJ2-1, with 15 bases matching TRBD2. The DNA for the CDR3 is TGTGCCACCAGCAGACCCCCCTGGACTAGCGGGAGGGATGAGCAGTTCTTC. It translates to CATSRPPWTSGRDEQFF.